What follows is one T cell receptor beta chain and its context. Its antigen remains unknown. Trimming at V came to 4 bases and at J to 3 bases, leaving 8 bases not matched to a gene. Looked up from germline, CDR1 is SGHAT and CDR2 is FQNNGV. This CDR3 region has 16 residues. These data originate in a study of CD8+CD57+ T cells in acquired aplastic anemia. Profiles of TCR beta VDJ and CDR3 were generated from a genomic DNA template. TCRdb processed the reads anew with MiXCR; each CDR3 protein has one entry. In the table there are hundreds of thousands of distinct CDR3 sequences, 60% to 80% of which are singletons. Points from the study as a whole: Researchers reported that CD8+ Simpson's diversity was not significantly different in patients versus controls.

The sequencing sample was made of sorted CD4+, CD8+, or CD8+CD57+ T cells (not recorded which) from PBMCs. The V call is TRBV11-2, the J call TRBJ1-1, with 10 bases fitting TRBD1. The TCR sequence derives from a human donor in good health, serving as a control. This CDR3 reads CASSSGTGVIDTEAFF. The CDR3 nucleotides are TGTGCCAGCAGCTCGGGGACAGGGGTAATAGACACTGAAGCTTTCTTT.